The rows below give T cell receptor beta chains drawn from one sample of a study of blood T cell repertoires in COVID-19. The method was immunoSEQ multiplex PCR; TCRdb's version includes in-frame clones alone and lacks a portion of them. The table has about 150,000 clones, about nine tenths seen once; the top ten hold about 2.5%. The sample taken for sequencing was peripheral blood. The source is a human donor with COVID-19, enrolled during active disease. The donor label of this sample is uncertain. CDR3s include the opening cysteine and the closing phenylalanine or tryptophan. A D gene is named only where the DNA matches it firmly. Rows may omit the clone size; those that give it use once, few, many or a size class.

TRBD2,TRBV5-5,NA,TRBJ2-1,TGTGCCAGCAGCTTTAGCGGGGGGGCAGGTGAGCAGTTCTTC,CASSFSGGAGEQFF
NA,TRBV6-5,few,TRBJ1-6,TGTGCCAGCACCTTCCTGGGGAGCAATAATTCACCCCTCCACTTT,CASTFLGSNNSPLHF
NA,TRBV7-3,once,TRBJ1-3,TGTGCCAGCAGCTTAGATCCCGGGGACACCATATATTTT,CASSLDPGDTIYF
NA,TRBV14,NA,TRBJ2-2,TGTGCCAGCAGCCACGCGAACACCGGGGAGCTGTTTTTT,CASSHANTGELFF
TRBD2,TRBV5-1,NA,TRBJ2-1,TGCGCCAGCAGCTCGACTAGCGGGGAGTACAATGAGCAGTTCTTC,CASSSTSGEYNEQFF
TRBD2,TRBV5-1,once,TRBJ2-3,TGCGCCAGCAGCTTGGCCCTAGCGGGGACCACAGATACGCAGTATTTT,CASSLALAGTTDTQYF
NA,TRBV7-2,NA,TRBJ1-1,TGTGCCAGCAGCTTAGATCCGGGGAGGGGGACTGAAGCTTTCTTT,CASSLDPGRGTEAFF
NA,TRBV4-2,NA,TRBJ1-5,TGTGCCAGCAGCCAAGATTGGGGCAGGGACAATCAGCCCCAGCATTTT,CASSQDWGRDNQPQHF
TRBD1,TRBV29-1,NA,TRBJ1-6,TGCAGCGTGCAGACAGGGAATTCACCCCTCCACTTT,CSVQTGNSPLHF
NA,TRBV18,NA,TRBJ2-1,TGTGCCAGCTCACCCTCACTCACCTCCTACAATGAGCAGTTCTTC,CASSPSLTSYNEQFF
NA,TRBV2,NA,TRBJ1-2,TGTGCCGGAAAGACGGAGGAGGAAGGCTACACCTTC,CAGKTEEEGYTF
TRBD1,TRBV9,NA,TRBJ1-3,TGTGCCAGCAGCCCGGCCCCTCAGGGGGTAGGTGGAAACACCATATATTTT,CASSPAPQGVGGNTIYF
NA,TRBV28,NA,TRBJ1-6,TGTGCCAGCAGTTCCAGAACGGGGTCACCCCTCCACTTT,CASSSRTGSPLHF
NA,TRBV15,NA,TRBJ2-1,TGTGCCACCAGCAGAGATTCCTTCCTATATGAGCAGTTCTTC,CATSRDSFLYEQFF
TRBD1,TRBV4-1,NA,TRBJ2-7,TGCGCCAGCAGCCAAGGGCCCGTTACCCGGGACAGATCCTACGAGCAGTACTTC,CASSQGPVTRDRSYEQYF
TRBD2,TRBV7-3,NA,TRBJ2-3,TGTGCCAGCAGCGCGGCACGGGGGGGCACAGATACGCAGTATTTT,CASSAARGGTDTQYF
NA,TRBV3-1/TRBV3-2,NA,TRBJ2-7,TGTGCCAGCAGCAACGGGGGTAGCTCCTACGAGCAGTACTTC,CASSNGGSSYEQYF
TRBD1,TRBV27,once,TRBJ1-2,TGTGCCAGCAGTTCCAGAGGGGACAGCAGATTTCCTAACTATGGCTACACCTTC,CASSSRGDSRFPNYGYTF
NA,TRBV19,NA,TRBJ1-4,TGTGCCAGTAGCAAGAGGACTGCCGGCGAAAAACTGTTTTTT,CASSKRTAGEKLFF
NA,TRBV3-1/TRBV3-2,once,TRBJ1-1,TGTGCCAGCAGCCAGATCAACCAGTACACTGAAGCTTTCTTT,CASSQINQYTEAFF
NA,TRBV29-1,NA,TRBJ2-3,TGCAGCGTTGGGACAGTCCTAATCACAGATACGCAGTATTTT,CSVGTVLITDTQYF
NA,TRBV12-3/TRBV12-4,NA,TRBJ2-1,TGTGCCAGCAGTCCGGACAGCTACAATGAGCAGTTCTTC,CASSPDSYNEQFF